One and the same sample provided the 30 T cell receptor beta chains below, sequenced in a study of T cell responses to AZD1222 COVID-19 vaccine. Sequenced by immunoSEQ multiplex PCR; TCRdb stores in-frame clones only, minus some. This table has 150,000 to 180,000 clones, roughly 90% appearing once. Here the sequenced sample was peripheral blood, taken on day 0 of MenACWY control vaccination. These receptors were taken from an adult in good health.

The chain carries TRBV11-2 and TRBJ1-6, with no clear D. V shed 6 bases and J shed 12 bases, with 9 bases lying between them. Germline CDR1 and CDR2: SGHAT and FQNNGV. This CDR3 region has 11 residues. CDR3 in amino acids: CASRDLGPLHF. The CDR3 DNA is TGTGCCAGCAGGGATTTAGGACCCCTCCACTTT. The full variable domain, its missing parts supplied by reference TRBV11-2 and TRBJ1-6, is EAGVAQSPRYKIIEKRQSVAFWCNPISGHATLYWYQQILGQGPKLLIQFQNNGVVDDSQLPKDRFSAERLKGVDSTLKIQPAKLEDSAVYLCASRDLGPLHFGNGTRLTVT.

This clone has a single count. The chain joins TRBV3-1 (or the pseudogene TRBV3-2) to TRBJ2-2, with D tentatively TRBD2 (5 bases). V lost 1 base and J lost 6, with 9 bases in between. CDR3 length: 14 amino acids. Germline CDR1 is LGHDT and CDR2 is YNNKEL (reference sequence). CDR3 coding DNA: TGTGCCAGCAGCCAAGGGACTCGCCCCGGGGAGCTGTTTTTT. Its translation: CASSQGTRPGELFF.

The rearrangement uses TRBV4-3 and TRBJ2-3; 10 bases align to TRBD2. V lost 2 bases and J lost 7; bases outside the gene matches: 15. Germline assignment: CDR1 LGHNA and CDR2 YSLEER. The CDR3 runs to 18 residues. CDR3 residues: CASSQSPGGAGGENTQYF. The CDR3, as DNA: TGCGCCAGCAGCCAATCGCCCGGCGGAGCGGGAGGGGAGAATACGCAGTATTTT.

In DNA, the CDR3 is TGCGCCAGCAGCTTGGAAGCGGGAGGGTCTTGGGAGCAGTACTTC. Translation gives CASSLEAGGSWEQYF. The chain combines TRBV5-1 with TRBJ2-7; 10 bases match TRBD2. CDR1 SGHRS and CDR2 YFSETQ come from the germline V gene. J lost 7 bases, V lost 0 bases, and 7 bases had no gene match. The CDR3 runs to 15 residues.

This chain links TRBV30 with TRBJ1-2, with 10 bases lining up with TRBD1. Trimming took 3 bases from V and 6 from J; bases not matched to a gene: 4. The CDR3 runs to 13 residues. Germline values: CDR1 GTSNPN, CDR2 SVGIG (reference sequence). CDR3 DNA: TGTGCCTGGAGGACAGGGGGCGCAGATGGCTACACCTTC. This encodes CAWRTGGADGYTF.

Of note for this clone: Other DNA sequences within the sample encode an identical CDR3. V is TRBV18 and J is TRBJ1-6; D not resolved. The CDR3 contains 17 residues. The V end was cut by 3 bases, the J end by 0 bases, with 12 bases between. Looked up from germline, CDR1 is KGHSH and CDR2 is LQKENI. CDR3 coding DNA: TGTGCCAGCTCACCGTCCCTTTTGAGCTCCTATAATTCACCCCTCCACTTT. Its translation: CASSPSLLSSYNSPLHF.

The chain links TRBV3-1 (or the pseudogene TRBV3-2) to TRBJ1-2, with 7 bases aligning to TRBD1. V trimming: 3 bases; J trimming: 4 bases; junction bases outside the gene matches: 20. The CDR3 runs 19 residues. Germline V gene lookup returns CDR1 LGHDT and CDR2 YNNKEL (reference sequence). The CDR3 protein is CASSQRRTGQARCGYGYTF. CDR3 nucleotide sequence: TGTGCCAGCAGCCAGCGCCGGACAGGCCAAGCCCGCTGCGGCTATGGCTACACCTTC.

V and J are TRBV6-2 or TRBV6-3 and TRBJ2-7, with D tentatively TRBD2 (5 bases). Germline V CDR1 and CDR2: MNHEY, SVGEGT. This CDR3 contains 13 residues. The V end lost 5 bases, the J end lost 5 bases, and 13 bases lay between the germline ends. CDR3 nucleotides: TGTGCCAGCAGTCTGGCCAGCGGCAACGAGCAGTACTTC. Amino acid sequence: CASSLASGNEQYF.

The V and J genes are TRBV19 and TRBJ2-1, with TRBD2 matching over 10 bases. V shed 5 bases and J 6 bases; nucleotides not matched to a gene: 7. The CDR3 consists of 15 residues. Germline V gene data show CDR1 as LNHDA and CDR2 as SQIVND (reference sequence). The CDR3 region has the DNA TGTGCCAGTAGTCTAGGACTAGCGGAGATCAATGAGCAGTTCTTC. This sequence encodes CASSLGLAEINEQFF.

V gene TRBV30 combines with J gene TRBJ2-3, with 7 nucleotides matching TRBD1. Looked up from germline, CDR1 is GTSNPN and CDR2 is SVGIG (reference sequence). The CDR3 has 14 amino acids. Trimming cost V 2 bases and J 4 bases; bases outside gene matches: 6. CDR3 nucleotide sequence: TGTGCCTGGAGTCCCGGACAGGCTGCAGATACGCAGTATTTT. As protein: CAWSPGQAADTQYF.

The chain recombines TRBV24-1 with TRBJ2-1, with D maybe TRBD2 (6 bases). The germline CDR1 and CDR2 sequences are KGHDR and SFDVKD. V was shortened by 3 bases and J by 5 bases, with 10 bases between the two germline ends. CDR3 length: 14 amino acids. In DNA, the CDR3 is TGTGCCACCAGTGATGGAGGGATCGACAATGAGCAGTTCTTC. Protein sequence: CATSDGGIDNEQFF.

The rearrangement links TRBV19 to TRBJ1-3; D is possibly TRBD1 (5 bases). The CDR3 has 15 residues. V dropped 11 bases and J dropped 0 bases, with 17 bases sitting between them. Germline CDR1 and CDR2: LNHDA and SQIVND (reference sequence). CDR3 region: CASRGRRNSGNTIYF. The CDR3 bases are TGTGCCTCCCGGGGGAGGCGGAACTCTGGAAACACCATATATTTT.

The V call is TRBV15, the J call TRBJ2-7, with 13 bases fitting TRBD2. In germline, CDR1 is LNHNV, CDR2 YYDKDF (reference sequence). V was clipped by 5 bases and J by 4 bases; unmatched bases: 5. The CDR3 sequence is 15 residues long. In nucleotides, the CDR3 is TGTGCCACCAGCCCTGGACTAGCGGGAGCTTACGAGCAGTACTTC. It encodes CATSPGLAGAYEQYF.

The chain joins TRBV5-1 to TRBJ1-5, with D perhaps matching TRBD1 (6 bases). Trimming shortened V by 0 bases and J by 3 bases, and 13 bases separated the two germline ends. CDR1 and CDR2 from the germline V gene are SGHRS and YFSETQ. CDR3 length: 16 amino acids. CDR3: CASSLGSGGLNQPQHF. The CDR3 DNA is TGCGCCAGCAGCTTGGGGAGCGGGGGCCTCAATCAGCCCCAGCATTTT.

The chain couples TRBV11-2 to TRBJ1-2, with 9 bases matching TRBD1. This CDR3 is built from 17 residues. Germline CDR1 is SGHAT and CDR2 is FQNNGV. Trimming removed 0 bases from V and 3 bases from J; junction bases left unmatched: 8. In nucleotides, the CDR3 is TGTGCCAGCAGCTTAGACTCCGGGACAGGGCCTTACTATGGCTACACCTTC. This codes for CASSLDSGTGPYYGYTF.

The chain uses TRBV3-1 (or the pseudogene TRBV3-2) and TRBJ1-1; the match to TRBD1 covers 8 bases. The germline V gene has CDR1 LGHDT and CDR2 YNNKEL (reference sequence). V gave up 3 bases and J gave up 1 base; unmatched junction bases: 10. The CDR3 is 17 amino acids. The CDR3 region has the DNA TGTGCCAGCAGCCATGGCGGACAGGGAAGAAGGAACACTGAAGCTTTCTTT. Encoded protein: CASSHGGQGRRNTEAFF.

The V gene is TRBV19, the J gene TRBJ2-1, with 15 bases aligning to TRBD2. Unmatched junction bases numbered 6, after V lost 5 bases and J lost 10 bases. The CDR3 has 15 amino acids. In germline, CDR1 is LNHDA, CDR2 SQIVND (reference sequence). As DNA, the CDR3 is TGTGCCAGTAGTGGACGGACTAGCGGGAGGGACGAGCAGTTCTTC. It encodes CASSGRTSGRDEQFF.

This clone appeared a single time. In DNA form, the CDR3 reads TGTGCCAGCAGTTTGAGGGGTTGGGGAGATACGCAGTATTTT. Amino acid sequence: CASSLRGWGDTQYF. The genes are TRBV27 and TRBJ2-3, with D perhaps being TRBD1 or TRBD2 (5 bases each). Per germline, CDR1 MNHEY and CDR2 SMNVEV (reference sequence). The CDR3 is 14 amino acids. V was shortened by 3 bases and J by 5 bases, with 12 bases between the two germline ends.

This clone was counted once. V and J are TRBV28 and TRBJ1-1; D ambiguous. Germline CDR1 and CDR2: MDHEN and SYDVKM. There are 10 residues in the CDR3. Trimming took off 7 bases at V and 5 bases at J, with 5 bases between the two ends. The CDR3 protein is CASKDTEAFF. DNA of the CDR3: TGTGCCAGCAAGGATACTGAAGCTTTCTTT.

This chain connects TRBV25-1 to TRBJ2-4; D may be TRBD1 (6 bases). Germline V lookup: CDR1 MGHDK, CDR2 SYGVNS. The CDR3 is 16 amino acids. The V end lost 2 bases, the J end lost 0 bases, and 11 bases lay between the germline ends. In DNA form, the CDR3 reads TGTGCCAGCAGTGAACAGGGGCCTTTAGCCAAAAACATTCAGTACTTC. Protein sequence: CASSEQGPLAKNIQYF.

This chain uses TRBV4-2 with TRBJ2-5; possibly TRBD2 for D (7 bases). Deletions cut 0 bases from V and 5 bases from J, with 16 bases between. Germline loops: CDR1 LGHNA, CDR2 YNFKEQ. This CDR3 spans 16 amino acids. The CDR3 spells CASSQDGGASGETQYF. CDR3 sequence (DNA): TGTGCCAGCAGCCAAGATGGGGGGGCTTCCGGGGAGACCCAGTACTTC.

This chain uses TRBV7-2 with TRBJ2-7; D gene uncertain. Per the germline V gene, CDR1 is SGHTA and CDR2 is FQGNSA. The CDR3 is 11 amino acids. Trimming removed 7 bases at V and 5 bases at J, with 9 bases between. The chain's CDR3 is CASTLSHEQYF. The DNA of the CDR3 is TGTGCCAGCACCCTATCGCACGAGCAGTACTTC.

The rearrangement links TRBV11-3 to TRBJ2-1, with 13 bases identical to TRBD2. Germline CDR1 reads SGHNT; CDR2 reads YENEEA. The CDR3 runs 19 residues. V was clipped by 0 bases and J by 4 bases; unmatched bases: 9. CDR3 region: CASSLDPPGTSGTYNEQFF. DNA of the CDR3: TGTGCCAGCAGCTTAGATCCCCCCGGGACTAGCGGGACGTACAATGAGCAGTTCTTC.

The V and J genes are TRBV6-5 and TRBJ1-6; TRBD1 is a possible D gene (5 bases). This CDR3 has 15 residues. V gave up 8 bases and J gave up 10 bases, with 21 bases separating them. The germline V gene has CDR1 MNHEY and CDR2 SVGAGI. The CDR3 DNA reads TGTGCCAGCTCAGAAAGCAGGGCTGGGGTGTCACCCCTCCACTTT. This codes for CASSESRAGVSPLHF.

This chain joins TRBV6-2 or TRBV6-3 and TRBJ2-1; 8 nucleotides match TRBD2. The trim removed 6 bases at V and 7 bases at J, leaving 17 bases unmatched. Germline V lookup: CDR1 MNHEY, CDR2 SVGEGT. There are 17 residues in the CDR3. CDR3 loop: CASSPPSFREGQNEQFF. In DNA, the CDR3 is TGTGCCAGCAGCCCCCCGAGTTTTCGGGAGGGCCAGAATGAGCAGTTCTTC.

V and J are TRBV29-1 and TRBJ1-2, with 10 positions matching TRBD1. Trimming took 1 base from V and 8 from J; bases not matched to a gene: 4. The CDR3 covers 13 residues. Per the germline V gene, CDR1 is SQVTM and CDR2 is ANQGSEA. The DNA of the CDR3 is TGCAGCGTTGAAGGACAGGGGGCGGTGGGCTACACCTTC. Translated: CSVEGQGAVGYTF.

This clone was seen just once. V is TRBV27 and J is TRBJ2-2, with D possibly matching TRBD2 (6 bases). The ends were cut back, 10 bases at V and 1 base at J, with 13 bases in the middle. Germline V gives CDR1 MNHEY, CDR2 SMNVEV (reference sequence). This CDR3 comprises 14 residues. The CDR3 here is CATGSGVNTGELFF. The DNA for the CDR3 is TGTGCCACCGGCTCGGGGGTGAACACCGGGGAGCTGTTTTTT.

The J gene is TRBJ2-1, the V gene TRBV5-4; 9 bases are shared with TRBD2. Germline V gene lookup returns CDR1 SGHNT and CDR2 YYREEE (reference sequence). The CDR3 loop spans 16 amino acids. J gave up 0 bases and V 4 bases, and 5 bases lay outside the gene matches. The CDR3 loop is CASSPRGGASYNEQFF. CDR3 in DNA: TGTGCCAGCAGCCCCCGCGGGGGGGCCTCCTACAATGAGCAGTTCTTC. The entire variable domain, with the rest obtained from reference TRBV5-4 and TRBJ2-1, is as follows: ETGVTQSPTHLIKTRGQQVTLRCSSQSGHNTVSWYQQALGQGPQFIFQYYREEENGRGNFPPRFSGLQFPNYSSELNVNALELDDSALYLCASSPRGGASYNEQFFGPGTRLTVL.

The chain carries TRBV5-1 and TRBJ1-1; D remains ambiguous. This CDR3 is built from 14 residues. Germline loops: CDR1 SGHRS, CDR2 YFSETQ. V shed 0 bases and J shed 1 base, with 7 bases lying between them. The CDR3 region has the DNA TGCGCCAGCAGCTTGGAACATTCGAACACTGAAGCTTTCTTT. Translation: CASSLEHSNTEAFF.

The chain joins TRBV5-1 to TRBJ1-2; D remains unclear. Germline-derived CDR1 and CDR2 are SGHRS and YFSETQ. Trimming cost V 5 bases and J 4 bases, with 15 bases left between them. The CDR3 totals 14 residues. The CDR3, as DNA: TGCGCCAGCAGTTCATCAAGGGAGGGCTATGGCTACACCTTC. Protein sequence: CASSSSREGYGYTF.